Each of the 30 T cell receptor beta chains below was sequenced from the same sample in a study of cytomegalovirus exposure and HLA in healthy donors. Primers for the PCR totalled 60 Vbeta and 13 Jbeta. The method was immunoSEQ multiplex PCR; TCRdb's version includes in-frame clones alone and lacks a portion of them. The data show 120,000 to 150,000 clones, 65% to 90% seen once. Input material: PBMCs. The receptors originated from a female donor in good health and CMV-seronegative.

This clone was found a few times. The chain carries TRBV5-1 and TRBJ2-2; TRBD1 matches at 7 bases. Germline CDR1 is SGHRS and CDR2 is YFSETQ. The CDR3 is 15 residues long. The V segment lost 2 bases and the J segment 1 base; nucleotides outside the gene matches: 2. CDR3 protein: CASSFRDRNTGELFF. The CDR3 coding sequence is TGCGCCAGCAGCTTCCGGGACAGGAACACCGGGGAGCTGTTTTTT.

This clone was seen more than once but under ten times. The rearrangement uses TRBV19 and TRBJ1-2; D is ambiguous. The CDR3 is made up of 13 amino acids. V lost 0 bases and J lost 1, with 3 bases in between. Germline CDR1 LNHDA, CDR2 SQIVND (reference sequence). The CDR3 loop reads CASSIDGNYGYTF. CDR3 coding DNA: TGTGCCAGTAGTATAGACGGTAACTATGGCTACACCTTC.

The V gene is TRBV7-2, the J gene TRBJ2-1, with 13 positions matching TRBD2. Trimming took 3 bases from V and 0 from J; bases not matched to a gene: 8. Germline values: CDR1 SGHTA, CDR2 FQGNSA. CDR3 length equals 19 residues. The CDR3 sequence is CASSLGVGLAGSSYNEQFF. The CDR3, as DNA: TGTGCCAGCAGCTTGGGGGTGGGACTAGCGGGGAGCTCCTACAATGAGCAGTTCTTC.

The chain employs TRBV19 and TRBJ2-7, with 7 nucleotides matching TRBD1. Germline CDR1 and CDR2: LNHDA and SQIVND (reference sequence). With V trimmed by 3 bases and J by 0 bases, 5 bases remained unmatched. The CDR3 is 15 amino acids. The CDR3 is CASSIGRQGSYEQYF. CDR3 DNA: TGTGCCAGTAGTATTGGGAGACAGGGCTCCTACGAGCAGTACTTC. Filled out from reference TRBV19 and TRBJ2-7, the complete variable domain reads DGGITQSPKYLFRKEGQNVTLSCEQNLNHDAMYWYRQDPGQGLRLIYYSQIVNDFQKGDIAEGYSVSREKKESFPLTVTSAQKNPTAFYLCASSIGRQGSYEQYFGPGTRLTVT.

The chain combines TRBV28 with TRBJ1-2, with D possibly matching TRBD1 (5 bases). V was pared by 3 bases and J by 4 bases, with 12 bases between. This CDR3 region has 14 residues. Per the germline V gene, CDR1 is MDHEN and CDR2 is SYDVKM. CDR3 DNA sequence: TGTGCCAGCAGTTTCGCGAGTAGGGGCTATGGCTACACCTTC. This translates into CASSFASRGYGYTF.

The chain carries TRBV29-1 and TRBJ1-4; the D gene is possibly TRBD1 (5 bases). The V end lost 5 bases, the J end lost 7 bases, and 17 bases lay between the germline ends. Germline assignment: CDR1 SQVTM and CDR2 ANQGSEA. There are 14 residues in the CDR3. CDR3 amino acids: CSVRHRLQPEKLFF. The CDR3 nucleotides are TGCAGCGTTCGCCACAGGTTACAACCTGAAAAACTGTTTTTT. Combining the CDR3 with reference TRBV29-1 and TRBJ1-4 gives the whole variable domain SAVISQKPSRDICQRGTSLTIQCQVDSQVTMMFWYRQQPGQSLTLIATANQGSEATYESGFVIDKFPISRPNLTFSTLTVSNMSPEDSSIYLCSVRHRLQPEKLFFGSGTQLSVL.

The chain joins TRBV5-1 to TRBJ1-4; maybe TRBD1 (6 bases). This CDR3 has 15 amino acids. Per the germline V gene, CDR1 is SGHRS and CDR2 is YFSETQ. V shed 3 bases and J shed 8 bases, with 17 bases lying between them. CDR3 region: CASSSSGQMREKLFF. The DNA of the CDR3 is TGCGCCAGCAGCTCCTCGGGACAAATGCGAGAAAAACTGTTTTTT.

The chain couples TRBV5-4 to TRBJ2-3; tentatively, D is TRBD2 (6 bases). Germline loops: CDR1 SGHNT, CDR2 YYREEE (reference sequence). The CDR3 covers 15 residues. Trimming cost V 0 bases and J 3 bases, with 11 bases left between them. CDR3 sequence: CASSLVGGKTDTQYF. As DNA, the CDR3 is TGTGCCAGCAGCTTGGTAGGAGGGAAGACAGATACGCAGTATTTT. Looking up the rest from reference TRBV5-4 and TRBJ2-3 gives the full variable domain: ETGVTQSPTHLIKTRGQQVTLRCSSQSGHNTVSWYQQALGQGPQFIFQYYREEENGRGNFPPRFSGLQFPNYSSELNVNALELDDSALYLCASSLVGGKTDTQYFGPGTRLTVL.

The V and J genes are TRBV5-1 and TRBJ2-7; the D is unclear. CDR3 size: 14 residues. Germline values: CDR1 SGHRS, CDR2 YFSETQ. Trimming shortened V by 5 bases and J by 3 bases, and 15 bases separated the two germline ends. The CDR3 region has the DNA TGCGCCAGCAGTTATTCGGTGGCAGGCTACGAGCAGTACTTC. Translation: CASSYSVAGYEQYF.

V usage is TRBV4-1 and J usage is TRBJ1-3, with a tentative D call TRBD1 (6 bases). Germline V gene data show CDR1 as MGHRA and CDR2 as YSYEKL. CDR3 size: 16 residues. Trimming pared 2 bases from V and 0 bases from J, leaving 11 bases between. Here the CDR3 DNA reads TGCGCCAGCAGCCAACCCGGGACATCCTCTGGAAACACCATATATTTT. It is translated as CASSQPGTSSGNTIYF.

J is TRBJ1-5 and V is TRBV28; D perhaps matches TRBD1 (6 bases). Germline lookup yields CDR1 MDHEN and CDR2 SYDVKM. This CDR3 region has 16 residues. V was pared by 6 bases and J by 8 bases, with 23 bases between. The CDR3 DNA sequence: TGTGCCAGCAGGGATGGGACAAAGGGAAACGTTGAGCCCCAGCATTTT. Translation gives CASRDGTKGNVEPQHF.

As concerns this clone: Relative to the germline gene, one junction end is altered; a read error may explain this. V and J are TRBV2 and TRBJ1-2; tentatively, D is TRBD1 (6 bases). Germline V lookup: CDR1 SNHLY, CDR2 FYNNEI. The CDR3 covers 13 residues. The CDR3 reads CANSELGARGYTF. The CDR3, as DNA: TGTGCCAACAGTGAACTGGGGGCAAGGGGCTACACCTTC.

Comments on this clone: Within the sample, other DNA sequences also encode this same CDR3. CDR3 protein: CASSLQGGNTEAFF. CDR3 nucleotides: TGCGCCAGCAGCCTACAGGGGGGGAACACTGAAGCTTTCTTT. The chain uses TRBV5-1 and TRBJ1-1; 8 bases map to TRBD1. The junction had 3 bases not matched to a gene; V was cut back by 4 bases and J by 1 base. From germline, CDR1 is SGHRS and CDR2 YFSETQ. The CDR3 contains 14 residues. The variable domain in full, completed from reference TRBV5-1 and TRBJ1-1, reads KAGVTQTPRYLIKTRGQQVTLSCSPISGHRSVSWYQQTPGQGLQFLFEYFSETQRNKGNFPGRFSGRQFSNSRSEMNVSTLELGDSALYLCASSLQGGNTEAFFGQGTRLTVV.

This clone was detected only a few times. The chain combines TRBV7-9 with TRBJ2-5; possible D gene TRBD2, 6 bases. The J call could be wrong; TRBJ2-7 is a better fit for the DNA end. The CDR3 sequence is 13 residues long. The V gene's germline CDR1 is SEHNR and CDR2 FQNEAQ (reference sequence). The DNA for the CDR3 is TGTGCCAGCAGCCTCGCGGGGTCCTACGAGCAGTACTTC. Protein product: CASSLAGSYEQYF.

This clone was found a few times. The chain recombines TRBV18 with TRBJ2-3; 7 bases line up with TRBD2. The germline V gene has CDR1 KGHSH and CDR2 LQKENI. With 4 bases clipped from V and 8 bases from J, the junction kept 6 bases outside the gene matches. This CDR3 has 13 amino acids. The CDR3 protein is CASSRDYAGTQYF. DNA for the CDR3: TGTGCCAGCTCACGGGACTACGCCGGTACGCAGTATTTT.

J is TRBJ2-2 and V is TRBV5-1, with D possibly matching TRBD1 (5 bases). The CDR3 covers 16 residues. Germline V CDR1 and CDR2: SGHRS, YFSETQ. V lost 0 bases and J 2 bases, leaving 11 bases between the germline ends. The CDR3 reads CASSLVTGDNTGELFF. The CDR3 DNA reads TGCGCCAGCAGCTTGGTCACAGGAGATAACACCGGGGAGCTGTTTTTT.

This sequence joins TRBV29-1 and TRBJ2-5, with 10 bases matching TRBD1. The ends lost 7 bases at V and 3 bases at J; junction bases unmatched: 5. Germline V CDR1 and CDR2: SQVTM, ANQGSEA. The CDR3 runs 13 residues. CDR3 region: CSAGTGVEETQYF. CDR3 sequence (DNA): TGCAGCGCCGGGACAGGGGTAGAAGAGACCCAGTACTTC.

The chain links TRBV5-1 to TRBJ2-3; 7 nucleotides agree with TRBD2. Trimming at V came to 4 bases and at J to 5 bases, leaving 1 base not matched to a gene. The CDR3 is 12 residues long. In germline, CDR1 is SGHRS, CDR2 YFSETQ. Written as DNA, the CDR3 is TGCGCCAGCAGCCCGGGGGGAGATACGCAGTATTTT. Its translation is CASSPGGDTQYF.

V gene TRBV28 combines with J gene TRBJ1-2; maybe TRBD1 (6 bases). The CDR3 consists of 10 residues. Trimming cost V 10 bases and J 4 bases, with 7 bases left between them. From germline, CDR1 is MDHEN and CDR2 SYDVKM. CDR3 nucleotides: TGTGCCATAGGGGGCTATGGCTACACCTTC. Amino acid sequence: CAIGGYGYTF.

V usage is TRBV11-1 and J usage is TRBJ2-7; TRBD1 matches 8 bases. Germline V CDR1 and CDR2: SGHAT, FQDESV (reference sequence). This CDR3 spans 15 amino acids. V lost 5 bases to trimming and J lost 1 base; unmatched junction nucleotides: 7. CDR3 in DNA: TGTGCCAGCAGCCTCGGACAGGGCAAATCCTACGAGCAGTACTTC. This translates into CASSLGQGKSYEQYF.

The rearrangement joins TRBV19 to TRBJ1-3, with 8 bases fitting TRBD1. Germline V lookup: CDR1 LNHDA, CDR2 SQIVND (reference sequence). The CDR3 extends over 17 amino acids. V gave up 5 bases and J gave up 0 bases; unmatched junction bases: 9. The CDR3 DNA follows: TGTGCCAGTAGTCTGGGACAGGTCCTTTCCTCTGGAAACACCATATATTTT. This codes for CASSLGQVLSSGNTIYF.

The chain employs TRBV12-5 and TRBJ1-1; TRBD1 agrees at 7 bases. J gave up 0 bases and V 3 bases, and 10 bases lay outside the gene matches. Germline-derived CDR1 and CDR2 are LGHNT and FRNRAP. This CDR3 region has 17 residues. The CDR3 DNA reads TGTGCTAGTGGTTTTGGGTCAGGGGGTTCAATGAACACTGAAGCTTTCTTT. Amino acids: CASGFGSGGSMNTEAFF.

This clone was detected once. Within the sample, other DNA sequences also encode this same CDR3. The chain employs TRBV4-1 and TRBJ2-7; the match to TRBD1 covers 10 bases. J gave up 4 bases and V 1 base, and 1 base lay outside the gene matches. Germline values: CDR1 MGHRA, CDR2 YSYEKL. CDR3 size: 14 residues. The DNA for the CDR3 is TGCGCCAGCAGCCAAGGGGACAGGGGTTACGAGCAGTACTTC. Its protein product is CASSQGDRGYEQYF.

The chain links TRBV19 to TRBJ1-4; D might be TRBD1 (5 bases). The V gene's germline CDR1 is LNHDA and CDR2 SQIVND (reference sequence). Trimming removed 5 bases at V and 1 base at J, with 8 bases between. CDR3 length: 14 residues. CDR3 DNA sequence: TGTGCCAGTAGTCAGGGAATAACTAATGAAAAACTGTTTTTT. Its protein is CASSQGITNEKLFF. Variable domain in full (rest from reference TRBV19 and TRBJ1-4): DGGITQSPKYLFRKEGQNVTLSCEQNLNHDAMYWYRQDPGQGLRLIYYSQIVNDFQKGDIAEGYSVSREKKESFPLTVTSAQKNPTAFYLCASSQGITNEKLFFGSGTQLSVL.

The gene calls are TRBV7-9 and TRBJ1-2; D possibly corresponds to TRBD1 (5 bases). Trimming cost V 1 base and J 5 bases, with 11 bases left between them. The length of the CDR3 is 14 residues. CDR1 is SEHNR, CDR2 FQNEAQ, per germline (reference sequence). Here the CDR3 DNA reads TGTGCCAGCAGCTTAGAAGGGACTGCGTATGGCTACACCTTC. Residues: CASSLEGTAYGYTF. Drawing the rest from reference TRBV7-9 and TRBJ1-2, the complete variable domain is DTGVSQNPRHKITKRGQNVTFRCDPISEHNRLYWYRQTLGQGPEFLTYFQNEAQLEKSRLLSDRFSAERPKGSFSTLEIQRTEQGDSAMYLCASSLEGTAYGYTFGSGTRLTVV.

This chain joins TRBV7-9 and TRBJ1-2, with 7 bases matching TRBD1. This CDR3 has 13 amino acids. With 5 bases clipped from V and 6 bases from J, the junction kept 6 bases outside the gene matches. Germline values: CDR1 SEHNR, CDR2 FQNEAQ (reference sequence). In nucleotides, the CDR3 is TGTGCCAGCAGCCCATGGGACAGCGATGGCTACACCTTC. This encodes CASSPWDSDGYTF.

The V call is TRBV14, the J call TRBJ2-7, with TRBD1 as a possible D gene (6 bases). The CDR3 is made up of 15 amino acids. The germline V and J ends were trimmed by 3 bases and 2 bases, with 14 bases remaining between them. Germline CDR1 and CDR2: SGHDN and FVKESK. The CDR3 bases are TGTGCCAGCAGCCAGGATCAGGGGATCGCCTACGAGCAGTACTTC. Translating gives CASSQDQGIAYEQYF.

The chain joins TRBV27 to TRBJ2-1; 7 nucleotides match TRBD1. The V segment lost 6 bases and the J segment 5 bases; nucleotides outside the gene matches: 10. Germline-derived CDR1 and CDR2 are MNHEY and SMNVEV (reference sequence). CDR3 size: 15 residues. CDR3 bases: TGTGCCAGCAGCTTACAGGGGCGGCTCAACAATGAGCAGTTCTTC. As protein: CASSLQGRLNNEQFF.

The chain is built from TRBV10-3 and TRBJ1-6, with 8 bases fitting TRBD1. The CDR3 extends over 14 amino acids. The junction had 5 bases not matched to a gene; V was cut back by 6 bases and J by 7 bases. Germline V gene data show CDR1 as ENHRY and CDR2 as SYGVKD. The CDR3 DNA follows: TGTGCCATCAGGGCTGGACAGGGAAATTCACCCCTCCACTTT. Protein product: CAIRAGQGNSPLHF.

The rearrangement links TRBV2 to TRBJ2-1; 11 nucleotides align to TRBD2. Losses at the gene ends were 8 bases for V and 9 bases for J; bases not matched to a gene: 9. The V gene's germline CDR1 is SNHLY and CDR2 FYNNEI. This CDR3 comprises 14 residues. CDR3 coding DNA: TGTGCCAGCCGCCCCGGGACTAGCGGAGGTGAGCAGTTCTTC. Amino acids: CASRPGTSGGEQFF. Full variable domain (rest looked up from reference TRBV2 and TRBJ2-1): EPEVTQTPSHQVTQMGQEVILRCVPISNHLYFYWYRQILGQKVEFLVSFYNNEISEKSEIFDDQFSVERPDGSNFTLKIRSTKLEDSAMYFCASRPGTSGGEQFFGPGTRLTVL.